These 8 T cell receptor beta chains were sequenced from one sample in a study of T cell clonotyping in hematopoietic cell transplantation. Measured with immunoSEQ multiplex PCR; TCRdb has only the in-frame clones, and not every one. The sample has under 6,000 clones; about 93% are singletons. The sample here was PBMCs, taken 180 days after allogeneic stem cell transplant. The receptor set was obtained from a male patient between 55 and 70 years old who had an allogeneic stem cell transplant from a related donor, so the T cells may come from the graft donor. Some clones in this sample may be carry-over from other donors' samples.

The rearrangement joins TRBV6-5 to TRBJ1-1, with D unresolved. Trimming took off 3 bases at V and 6 bases at J, with 8 bases between the two ends. The germline V gene has CDR1 MNHEY and CDR2 SVGAGI. This CDR3 has 12 residues. This CDR3 reads CASSYFGSEAFF. CDR3 nucleotides: TGTGCCAGCAGTTATTTCGGTTCTGAAGCTTTCTTT.

The chain joins TRBV9 to TRBJ2-7; the D gene is possibly TRBD1 (5 bases). The germline gives CDR1 SGDLS, CDR2 YYNGEE. V lost 0 bases and J 2 bases, leaving 12 bases between the germline ends. The CDR3 consists of 15 residues. CDR3: CASSVAGRSPYEQYF. For the CDR3, the DNA is TGTGCCAGCAGCGTAGCAGGGCGGTCCCCCTACGAGCAGTACTTC.

The chain uses TRBV13 and TRBJ2-5; D may be TRBD1 (6 bases). V was pared by 5 bases and J by 4 bases, with 11 bases between. This CDR3 contains 13 residues. In germline, CDR1 is PRHDT, CDR2 FYEKMQ (reference sequence). The CDR3 sequence: CASSPQGGETQYF. The CDR3 DNA reads as TGTGCCAGCAGCCCACAGGGCGGAGAGACCCAGTACTTC. Full variable domain (remainder filled in from reference TRBV13 and TRBJ2-5): AAGVIQSPRHLIKEKRETATLKCYPIPRHDTVYWYQQGPGQDPQFLISFYEKMQSDKGSIPDRFSAQQFSDYHSELNMSSLELGDSALYFCASSPQGGETQYFGPGTRLLVL.

Here the CDR3 reads CASSLERPPGELFF. DNA for the CDR3: TGTGCCAGCAGCTTGGAGCGTCCCCCCGGGGAGCTGTTTTTT. The rearrangement uses TRBV5-4 and TRBJ2-2, with D uncertain. From germline, CDR1 is SGHNT and CDR2 YYREEE (reference sequence). The CDR3 extends over 14 amino acids. The germline V and J ends were trimmed by 0 bases and 6 bases, with 9 bases remaining between them.

This clone was seen a handful of times. The gene calls are TRBV27 and TRBJ2-2; 7 bases align to TRBD1. Trimming removed 5 bases from V and 4 bases from J; junction bases left unmatched: 4. The CDR3 consists of 14 residues. CDR1 is MNHEY, CDR2 SMNVEV, per germline (reference sequence). The CDR3 coding sequence is TGTGCCAGCAGTAGGACAGGAGCCACCGGGGAGCTGTTTTTT. Protein: CASSRTGATGELFF.

The chain has TRBV10-1 and TRBJ2-6, with D uncertain. V shed 0 bases and J shed 2 bases, with 17 bases lying between them. The CDR3 extends over 19 amino acids. CDR1 is WNHNN and CDR2 is SYGVQD in the germline V gene (reference sequence). CDR3 protein: CASSESPINGLTGANVLTF. The CDR3 bases are TGCGCCAGCAGTGAGTCGCCAATTAATGGGTTAACTGGGGCCAACGTCCTGACTTTC.

The rearrangement uses TRBV7-9 and TRBJ2-5; D uncertain. Trimming pared 4 bases from V and 2 bases from J, leaving 8 bases between. From germline, CDR1 is SEHNR and CDR2 FQNEAQ (reference sequence). CDR3 size: 13 residues. This CDR3 reads CASSYMGQETQYF. The CDR3 region has the DNA TGTGCCAGCAGCTACATGGGTCAAGAGACCCAGTACTTC.

V gene TRBV30 combines with J gene TRBJ2-5; D gene unclear. This CDR3 has 12 residues. V lost 0 bases and J lost 5, with 7 bases in between. CDR1 and CDR2 (germline): GTSNPN, SVGIG (reference sequence). CDR3 nucleotides: TGTGCCTGGAGTGTAGTTGTGGAGACCCAGTACTTC. Residues: CAWSVVVETQYF.